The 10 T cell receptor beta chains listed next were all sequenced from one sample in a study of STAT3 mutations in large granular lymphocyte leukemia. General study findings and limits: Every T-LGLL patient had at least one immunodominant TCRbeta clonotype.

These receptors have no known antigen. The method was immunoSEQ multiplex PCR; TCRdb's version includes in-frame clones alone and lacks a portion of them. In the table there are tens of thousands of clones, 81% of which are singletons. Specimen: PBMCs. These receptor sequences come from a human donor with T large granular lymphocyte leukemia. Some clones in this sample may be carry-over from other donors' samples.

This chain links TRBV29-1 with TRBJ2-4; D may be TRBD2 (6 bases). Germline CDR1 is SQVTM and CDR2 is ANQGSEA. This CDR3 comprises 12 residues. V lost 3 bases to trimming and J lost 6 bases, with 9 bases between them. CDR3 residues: CSVEFGGNIQYF. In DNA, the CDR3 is TGCAGCGTTGAGTTCGGGGGAAACATTCAGTACTTC.

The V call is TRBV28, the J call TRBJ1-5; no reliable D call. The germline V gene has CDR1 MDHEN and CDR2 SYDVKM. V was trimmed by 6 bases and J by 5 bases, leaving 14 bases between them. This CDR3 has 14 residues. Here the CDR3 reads CASSLSSGYQPQHF. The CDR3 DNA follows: TGTGCCAGCAGCCTTTCCAGTGGCTATCAGCCCCAGCATTTT.

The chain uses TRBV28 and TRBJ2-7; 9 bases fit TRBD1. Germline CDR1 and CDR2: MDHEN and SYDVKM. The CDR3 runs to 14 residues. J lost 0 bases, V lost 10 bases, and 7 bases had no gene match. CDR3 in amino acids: CATTRTGVSYEQYV. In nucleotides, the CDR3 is TGTGCCACGACCCGGACAGGGGTCTCCTACGAGCAGTACGTC.

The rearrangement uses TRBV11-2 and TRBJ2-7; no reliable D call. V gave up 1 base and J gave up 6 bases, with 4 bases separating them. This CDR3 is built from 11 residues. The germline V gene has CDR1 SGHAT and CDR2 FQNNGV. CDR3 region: CASSLGREQYF. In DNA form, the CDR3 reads TGTGCCAGCAGCTTAGGTCGCGAGCAGTACTTC.

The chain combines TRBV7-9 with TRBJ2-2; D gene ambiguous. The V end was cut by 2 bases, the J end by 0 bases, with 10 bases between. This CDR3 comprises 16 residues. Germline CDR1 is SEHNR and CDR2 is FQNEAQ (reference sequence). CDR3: CASSLRASANTGELFF. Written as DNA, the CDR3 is TGTGCCAGCAGCTTAAGAGCGTCGGCGAACACCGGGGAGCTGTTTTTT. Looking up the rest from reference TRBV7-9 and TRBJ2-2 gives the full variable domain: DTGVSQNPRHKITKRGQNVTFRCDPISEHNRLYWYRQTLGQGPEFLTYFQNEAQLEKSRLLSDRFSAERPKGSFSTLEIQRTEQGDSAMYLCASSLRASANTGELFFGEGSRLTVL.

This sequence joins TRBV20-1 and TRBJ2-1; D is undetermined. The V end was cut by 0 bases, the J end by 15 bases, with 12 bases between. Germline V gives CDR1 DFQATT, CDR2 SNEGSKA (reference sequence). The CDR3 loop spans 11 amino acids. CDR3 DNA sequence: TGCAGTGCTAGAGATATAGACCTGGGGTTCTTC. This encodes CSARDIDLGFF.

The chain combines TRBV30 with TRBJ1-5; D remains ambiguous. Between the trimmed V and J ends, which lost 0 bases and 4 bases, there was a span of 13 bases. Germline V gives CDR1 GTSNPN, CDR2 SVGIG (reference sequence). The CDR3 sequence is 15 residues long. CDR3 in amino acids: CAWSVTGRLNQPQHF. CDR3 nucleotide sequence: TGTGCCTGGAGTGTAACCGGGAGATTGAATCAGCCCCAGCATTTT.

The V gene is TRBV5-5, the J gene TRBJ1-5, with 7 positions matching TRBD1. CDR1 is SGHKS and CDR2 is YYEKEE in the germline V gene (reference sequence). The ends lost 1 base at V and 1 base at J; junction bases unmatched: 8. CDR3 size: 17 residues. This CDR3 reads CASSLTEGGRSNQPQHF. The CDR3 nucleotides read TGTGCCAGCAGCTTGACGGAAGGGGGCAGGAGCAATCAGCCCCAGCATTTT.

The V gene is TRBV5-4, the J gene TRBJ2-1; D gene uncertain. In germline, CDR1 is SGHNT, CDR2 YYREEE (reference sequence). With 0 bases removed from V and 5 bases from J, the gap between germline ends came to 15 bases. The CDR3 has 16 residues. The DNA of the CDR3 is TGTGCCAGCAGCTTGGCCATCCTTACCCCTGACAATGAGCAGTTCTTC. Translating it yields CASSLAILTPDNEQFF.

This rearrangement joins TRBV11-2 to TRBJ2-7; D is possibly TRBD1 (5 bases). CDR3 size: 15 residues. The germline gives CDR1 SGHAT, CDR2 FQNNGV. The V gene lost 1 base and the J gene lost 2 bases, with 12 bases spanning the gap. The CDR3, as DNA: TGTGCCAGCAGCTTAGGGGGCGGCGAGACCTACGAGCAGTACGTC. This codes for CASSLGGGETYEQYV.